This entry is about one TCR beta chain. No antigen is known for it. Sequencing was preceded by expansion of antigen-specific CD4+ T cells with viral peptide pools in the ViraFEST assay. Following a 10-day culture, CD4+ T cells were purified. Half-medium changes using IL-2 medium occurred on days 3 and 7. The repertoire was sequenced with immunoSEQ multiplex PCR; TCRdb's copy has only in-frame clones and lacks some. This sample has 8,700 or so clones, with approximately 72% found just once. These data are taken from a study of vaccination effects on CD4 cells after COVID-19. About the research overall: Participants received two doses of either the BNT162b2 or mRNA-1273 vaccine.

Points from the study as a whole: Marked clonal contraction of infection- and vaccine-induced clones was seen late after vaccination.

The germline gives CDR1 SGHRS, CDR2 YFSETQ. The CDR3 contains 18 residues. The V segment lost 0 bases and the J segment 3 bases; nucleotides outside the gene matches: 11. The origin of this receptor is a human donor who received a COVID-19 vaccine. The source was CD4+ T cells from PBMCs cultured with HCoV-229E spike peptides, collected before COVID-19 vaccination. This chain joins TRBV5-1 and TRBJ2-1; 8 bases fit TRBD2. The CDR3 nucleotides read TGCGCCAGCAGCTTGGAAGTTAGCGGGAAGGCCAACTACAATGAGCAGTTCTTC. Its protein is CASSLEVSGKANYNEQFF.